Each of the 15 T cell receptor beta chains below was sequenced from the same sample in a study of immune evolution from preneoplasia to lung adenocarcinoma. The method was immunoSEQ multiplex PCR; TCRdb's version includes in-frame clones alone and lacks a portion of them. The repertoire holds about 6,300 clones, with 60% to 80% as singletons. The sample was FFPE minimally invasive lung adenocarcinoma tissue. The source is a person between 60 and 79 years old with lung adenocarcinoma.

The chain employs TRBV2 and TRBJ1-5; the D is unclear. The CDR3 is 16 residues long. CDR1 and CDR2 (germline): SNHLY, FYNNEI. V lost 5 bases, J lost 0 bases, and 14 bases lay in between. The CDR3, as DNA: TGTGCCAGCAGTTTCCTGGCCCGGGGTAGCAATCAGCCCCAGCATTTT. Its protein is CASSFLARGSNQPQHF.

The chain couples TRBV5-6 to TRBJ1-2; 8 bases map to TRBD1. This CDR3 spans 13 amino acids. V shed 4 bases and J 4 bases; nucleotides not matched to a gene: 3. Germline assignment: CDR1 SGHDT and CDR2 YYEEEE. The CDR3 here is CASSRDRSYGYTF. CDR3 bases: TGTGCCAGCAGCCGGGACAGGAGCTATGGCTACACCTTC.

The V call is TRBV15, the J call TRBJ2-1, with a weak D call TRBD1 (6 bases). Trimming stripped 4 bases from V and 6 bases from J, with 10 bases between. The CDR3 is 13 amino acids. The germline V gene encodes CDR1 LNHNV and CDR2 YYDKDF (reference sequence). DNA for the CDR3: TGTGCCACCAGCACCCGGACAGTCAATGAGCAGTTCTTC. Translating it yields CATSTRTVNEQFF.

This chain uses TRBV6-6 with TRBJ1-2, with TRBD1 matching 7 bases. The length of the CDR3 is 14 residues. Unmatched junction bases numbered 3, after V lost 2 bases and J lost 3 bases. Germline lookup yields CDR1 MNHNY and CDR2 SVGAGI (reference sequence). DNA of the CDR3: TGTGCCAGCAGTTACGAGGGGGCGCACTATGGCTACACCTTC. It codes for CASSYEGAHYGYTF.

The chain carries TRBV7-8 and TRBJ2-2; D is undetermined. Trimming cost V 1 base and J 1 base, with 10 bases left between them. Germline values: CDR1 SGHVS, CDR2 FQNEAQ. This CDR3 is built from 16 residues. CDR3 protein: CASSLGGWGNTGELFF. The CDR3 DNA sequence: TGTGCCAGCAGCTTAGGTGGTTGGGGGAACACCGGGGAGCTGTTTTTT.

V is TRBV6-4 and J is TRBJ2-1, with 11 nucleotides matching TRBD2. With V trimmed by 2 bases and J by 4 bases, 4 bases remained unmatched. This CDR3 has 16 amino acids. Germline CDR1 and CDR2: MRHNA and SNTAGT. CDR3 residues: CASSDGPSGGYNEQFF. The CDR3 DNA sequence: TGTGCCAGCAGTGACGGCCCTAGCGGGGGGTACAATGAGCAGTTCTTC.

The chain uses TRBV7-2 and TRBJ1-3; the D is unclear. The CDR3 is 14 amino acids. With 5 bases removed from V and 0 bases from J, the gap between germline ends came to 8 bases. Germline CDR1 is SGHTA and CDR2 is FQGNSA. The CDR3: CASSPGLSGNTIYF. The DNA for the CDR3 is TGTGCCAGCAGCCCAGGCCTCTCTGGAAACACCATATATTTT.

J is TRBJ1-6 and V is TRBV27; 10 positions match TRBD1. V gave up 7 bases and J gave up 8 bases; unmatched junction bases: 8. CDR3 length: 15 residues. CDR1 is MNHEY and CDR2 is SMNVEV in the germline V gene (reference sequence). The CDR3 DNA sequence: TGTGCCAGCACCGCAGCCGGGACAGGGGATTCACCCCTCCACTTT. Translated, it gives CASTAAGTGDSPLHF.

This clone was seen only once. The rearrangement links TRBV15 to TRBJ2-3, with D possibly being TRBD1 (6 bases). Germline loops: CDR1 LNHNV, CDR2 YYDKDF (reference sequence). V lost 7 bases and J lost 2, with 10 bases in between. The CDR3 contains 13 residues. The CDR3 nucleotides are TGTGCCACCACCAGGGGAGACACAGATACGCAGTATTTT. Protein: CATTRGDTDTQYF.

In DNA, the CDR3 is TGTGCCAGCACGGTACAGGTCTCTGGGGCCAACGTCCTGACTTTC. The encoded protein is CASTVQVSGANVLTF. This sequence joins TRBV6-1 and TRBJ2-6; possibly TRBD1 for D (5 bases). Germline CDR1 and CDR2: MNHNS and SASEGT. V was pared by 7 bases and J by 0 bases, with 10 bases between. The CDR3 extends over 15 amino acids.

This chain connects TRBV14 to TRBJ1-4; a possible D gene is TRBD1 (5 bases). The germline CDR1 and CDR2 sequences are SGHDN and FVKESK. This CDR3 region has 15 residues. The ends were cut back, 0 bases at V and 5 bases at J, with 10 bases in the middle. The CDR3 DNA follows: TGTGCCAGCAGCCAAGATAACAGGAGGAATGAAAAACTGTTTTTT. Its protein is CASSQDNRRNEKLFF.

V is TRBV29-1 and J is TRBJ1-2, with TRBD1 identical over 10 bases. Germline V CDR1 and CDR2: SQVTM, ANQGSEA. Losses at the gene ends were 6 bases for V and 7 bases for J; bases not matched to a gene: 2. There are 11 residues in the CDR3. DNA of the CDR3: TGCAGCGTCTGGACAGGGGGTGGCTACACCTTC. Translating it yields CSVWTGGGYTF.

The V call is TRBV6-6, the J call TRBJ1-4, with 11 bases identical to TRBD1. This CDR3 is built from 15 residues. V was clipped by 1 base and J by 7 bases; unmatched bases: 2. CDR1 is MNHNY, CDR2 SVGAGI, per germline (reference sequence). The CDR3 loop reads CASSYWTGGGEKLFF. The CDR3 nucleotides are TGTGCCAGCAGTTACTGGACAGGGGGCGGTGAAAAACTGTTTTTT.

The chain has TRBV28 and TRBJ1-3, with a possible D match to TRBD1 (6 bases). The V end was cut by 3 bases, the J end by 2 bases, with 8 bases between. The CDR3 extends over 14 amino acids. Germline V CDR1 and CDR2: MDHEN, SYDVKM. This CDR3 is CASSFGGPGNTIYF. CDR3 in DNA: TGTGCCAGCAGTTTTGGGGGGCCTGGAAACACCATATATTTT.

In the case of this clone: The junction does not match germline at one end; this may be a read error. The chain recombines TRBV7-7 with TRBJ2-3; tentatively, D is TRBD1 (6 bases). The CDR3 runs to 14 residues. From germline, CDR1 is SSHAT and CDR2 FNYEAQ (reference sequence). This chain's CDR3 is CASSPTGSTDTQYF. The CDR3 DNA reads TGTGCTAGCAGCCCCACAGGGAGCACAGATACGCAGTATTTT.